The 20 T cell receptor beta chains in this list originate from one sample, sequenced in a study of CD8 T cells in Susac syndrome. Random-hexamer reverse transcription was applied to roughly 0.5 to 1 ug RNA. TCRdb recomputed calls from the immunoSEQ multiplex PCR reads with MiXCR, one row per CDR3 protein. The sample lists 150,000 to 200,000 distinct CDR3 sequences, around 93% occurring once. Sequences were obtained from CD4+ T cells from PBMCs. The receptors derive from a human donor in good health.

CDR3 in DNA: TGTGCCAGCAGGGGAACAGGGGACACAGGAAACACCATATATTTT. It is translated as CASRGTGDTGNTIYF. J is TRBJ1-3 and V is TRBV4-2, with TRBD1 matching over 7 bases. The V gene end was trimmed by 6 bases and the J gene end by 4 bases; junction bases not matched to a gene: 9. Germline CDR1 and CDR2: LGHNA and YNFKEQ. The CDR3 covers 15 residues.

V and J are TRBV5-1 and TRBJ1-5; 9 bases line up with TRBD1. Trimming removed 4 bases from V and 3 bases from J; junction bases left unmatched: 5. Germline CDR1 and CDR2: SGHRS and YFSETQ. The CDR3 spans 15 residues. This CDR3 reads CASSPGQGTNQPQHF. Written as DNA, the CDR3 is TGCGCCAGCAGCCCTGGACAGGGGACCAATCAGCCCCAGCATTTT.

The chain employs TRBV2 and TRBJ1-6, with D possibly matching TRBD1 (5 bases). V lost 8 bases and J 7 bases, leaving 15 bases between the germline ends. This CDR3 has 14 residues. CDR1 is SNHLY and CDR2 is FYNNEI in the germline V gene. The CDR3 reads CASVWVGGNSPLHF. CDR3 nucleotides: TGTGCCAGCGTGTGGGTGGGGGGAAATTCACCCCTCCACTTT.

The chain recombines TRBV28 with TRBJ2-7; 8 nucleotides agree with TRBD1. The CDR3 is made up of 14 amino acids. In germline, CDR1 is MDHEN, CDR2 SYDVKM. With 4 bases clipped from V and 5 bases from J, the junction kept 7 bases outside the gene matches. The CDR3 reads CASSSTGQVHEQYF. In nucleotides, the CDR3 is TGTGCCAGCAGTTCCACGGGACAGGTTCACGAGCAGTACTTC.

V usage is TRBV2 and J usage is TRBJ2-2; TRBD2 matches 13 bases. CDR1 and CDR2 from the germline V gene are SNHLY and FYNNEI. V shed 7 bases, J shed 5 bases, and the junction held 1 base outside the gene matches. The CDR3 contains 14 residues. CDR3 protein: CASMTSGRTGELFF. The DNA for the CDR3 is TGTGCCAGCATGACTAGCGGGAGGACCGGGGAGCTGTTTTTT.

The CDR3 region has the DNA TGTGCCAGCAGCCGAGACCCTAGCGGGGGATACACAGATACGCAGTATTTT. Encoded protein: CASSRDPSGGYTDTQYF. The V gene is TRBV3-1, the J gene TRBJ2-3; 10 bases map to TRBD2. V was pared by 4 bases and J by 2 bases, with 9 bases of the junction left unmatched. The CDR3 sequence is 17 residues long. Germline assignment: CDR1 LGHDT and CDR2 YNNKEL (reference sequence).

As for this clonotype: Germline is not matched at one junction end, which may reflect a read error. The chain links TRBV9 to TRBJ1-1; possible D gene TRBD1, 5 bases. CDR3 length equals 12 residues. Per the germline V gene, CDR1 is SGDLS and CDR2 is YYNGEE. The chain's CDR3 is CASSVDDFGALF. In nucleotides, the CDR3 is TGTGCCAGCAGCGTAGATGATTTTGGGGCACTCTTT.

The rearrangement uses TRBV9 and TRBJ2-1; D gene uncertain. Germline assignment: CDR1 SGDLS and CDR2 YYNGEE. This CDR3 has 15 residues. Trimming stripped 2 bases from V and 3 bases from J, with 12 bases between. The chain's CDR3 is CASSVEISDYNEQFF. The CDR3, as DNA: TGTGCCAGCAGCGTTGAGATATCGGACTACAATGAGCAGTTCTTC.

The V call is TRBV3-1, the J call TRBJ1-2; D unclear. V was trimmed by 1 base and J by 0 bases, leaving 6 bases between them. Germline V gives CDR1 LGHDT, CDR2 YNNKEL (reference sequence). This CDR3 is built from 14 residues. The CDR3: CASSQGVTNYGYTF. The DNA for the CDR3 is TGTGCCAGCAGCCAAGGGGTGACTAACTATGGCTACACCTTC. The full variable domain, in which reference TRBV3-1 and TRBJ1-2 provide the parts outside the CDR3, is DTAVSQTPKYLVTQMGNDKSIKCEQNLGHDTMYWYKQDSKKFLKIMFSYNNKELIINETVPNRFSPKSPDKAHLNLHINSLELGDSAVYFCASSQGVTNYGYTFGSGTRLTVV.

The chain uses TRBV27 and TRBJ1-2; 9 nucleotides match TRBD1. Germline trimming cut 5 bases from V and 9 bases from J; bases unmatched to any gene: 10. Per germline, CDR1 MNHEY and CDR2 SMNVEV (reference sequence). The CDR3 has 14 amino acids. Here the CDR3 reads CASSTPRDRESYTF. In DNA, the CDR3 is TGTGCCAGCAGTACCCCGAGGGACAGGGAAAGCTACACCTTC.

V is TRBV20-1 and J is TRBJ2-7, with 9 bases that match TRBD1. This CDR3 region has 16 residues. CDR1 is DFQATT, CDR2 SNEGSKA, per germline (reference sequence). J was trimmed by 0 bases and V by 6 bases; bases with no gene match: 12. The CDR3 DNA is TGCAGTGCCACCGGGACAGGGAGGGGGAACTCCTACGAGCAGTACTTC. This translates into CSATGTGRGNSYEQYF.

The chain recombines TRBV19 with TRBJ2-6, with D hard to call. Germline assignment: CDR1 LNHDA and CDR2 SQIVND (reference sequence). The CDR3 runs to 15 residues. V was clipped by 7 bases and J by 0 bases, with 10 bases between them. CDR3 region: CASTLGFSGANVLTF. CDR3 DNA sequence: TGTGCCAGTACCCTCGGGTTCTCTGGGGCCAACGTCCTGACTTTC.

This chain uses TRBV28 with TRBJ2-1; TRBD1 matches 7 bases. Germline CDR1 and CDR2: MDHEN and SYDVKM. V trimming: 6 bases; J trimming: 0 bases; junction bases outside the gene matches: 11. The CDR3 covers 17 residues. The CDR3 here is CASSIRTGSSSYNEQFF. DNA for the CDR3: TGTGCCAGCAGCATCCGGACAGGCTCGAGCTCCTACAATGAGCAGTTCTTC.

As DNA, the CDR3 is TGTGCCAGCTCACCTCAGAGACAGGGAAGCCACGAGCAGTACTTC. Translated, it gives CASSPQRQGSHEQYF. The J gene is TRBJ2-7, the V gene TRBV18; 7 positions match TRBD1. Germline lookup yields CDR1 KGHSH and CDR2 LQKENI. V gave up 3 bases and J gave up 5 bases; unmatched junction bases: 10. The CDR3 runs to 15 residues.

The chain recombines TRBV29-1 with TRBJ1-1, with TRBD1 identical over 9 bases. J was trimmed by 4 bases and V by 7 bases; bases with no gene match: 4. Looked up from germline, CDR1 is SQVTM and CDR2 is ANQGSEA. The CDR3 loop spans 12 amino acids. The CDR3 loop reads CSGMTGGTEAFF. DNA for the CDR3: TGCAGCGGAATGACAGGGGGCACTGAAGCTTTCTTT.

The chain is built from TRBV24-1 and TRBJ2-2, with 8 bases identical to TRBD1. Per the germline V gene, CDR1 is KGHDR and CDR2 is SFDVKD. The V and J ends lost 4 bases and 4 bases, in that order; junction bases with no gene match: 7. This CDR3 is 16 amino acids long. The CDR3, as DNA: TGTGCCACCAGTGAGGCTGGACAGGGTTTCACCGGGGAGCTGTTTTTT. Translating it yields CATSEAGQGFTGELFF.

Regarding this clonotype: Germline is not matched at one junction end, which may reflect a read error. This chain links TRBV7-2 with TRBJ2-4; TRBD2 matches 8 bases. This CDR3 is built from 15 residues. CDR1 is SGHTA, CDR2 FQGNSA, per germline. DNA for the CDR3: TGTGCCAGCGGCGAGTTCGGACTAGCCCAAAACATTCAGTACTTC. Translation: CASGEFGLAQNIQYF.

This clonotype was recorded only once. This chain connects TRBV7-9 to TRBJ1-3; TRBD1 aligns across 7 bases. The length of the CDR3 is 15 residues. Germline V gives CDR1 SEHNR, CDR2 FQNEAQ (reference sequence). V gave up 4 bases and J gave up 3 bases; unmatched junction bases: 6. The CDR3 sequence: CASSSPDRVGNTIYF. In DNA, the CDR3 is TGTGCCAGCAGCTCGCCCGACAGGGTTGGAAACACCATATATTTT.

This chain links TRBV29-1 with TRBJ1-2, with 8 bases identical to TRBD1. The CDR3 contains 12 residues. Germline lookup yields CDR1 SQVTM and CDR2 ANQGSEA. V lost 7 bases to trimming and J lost 4 bases; unmatched junction nucleotides: 5. The CDR3 loop is CSGQGTGYGYTF. Here the CDR3 DNA reads TGCAGCGGACAGGGGACGGGCTATGGCTACACCTTC.

This chain joins TRBV18 and TRBJ2-5; D may correspond to TRBD1 or TRBD2 (5 bases each). The CDR3 length is 13 residues. Germline loops: CDR1 KGHSH, CDR2 LQKENI. Trimming cost V 4 bases and J 3 bases, with 9 bases left between them. The CDR3 nucleotides read TGTGCCAGCTCACTCTTGGGGGAAGAGACCCAGTACTTC. Protein sequence: CASSLLGEETQYF.